This T cell receptor (beta chain) was identified during a study of shared clonotypes between healthy human individuals. Those who donated were healthy HIV-negative adults, with no recent acute infections or vaccinations reported. Study-wide findings and caveats: Roughly 5% of naive CD4 clonotypes were common to several donors. Apart from blood, nothing was sampled; tissue repertoires likely differ.

Sequencing was at deep level. Only in-frame clones appear in the TCRdb table, and some are missing; sequencing was by immunoSEQ multiplex PCR. Here the sample spans about 2.3 million clones, 85% to 95% being singletons. CDR1 and CDR2 from the germline V gene are KGHSH and LQKENI. The CDR3 loop spans 16 amino acids. V dropped 2 bases and J dropped 2 bases, with 10 bases sitting between them. About this clone itself: Antigen: not known.

The chain has TRBV18 and TRBJ2-6, with D possibly matching TRBD2 (6 bases). The sequenced sample was naive CD4+ T cells from PBMCs. Subset here: CD45RA+ positively selected. This clonotype originated in a man aged 18-30 years in good health. Some clones in this sample may be carry-over from other donors' samples. CDR3 coding DNA: TGTGCCAGCTCACCAGTGGCGGGGACTGGGGCCAACGTCCTGACTTTC. It specifies CASSPVAGTGANVLTF. The full variable domain, rest sourced from reference TRBV18 and TRBJ2-6, is NAGVMQNPRHLVRRRGQEARLRCSPMKGHSHVYWYRQLPEEGLKFMVYLQKENIIDESGMPKERFSAEFPKEGPSILRIQQVVRGDSAAYFCASSPVAGTGANVLTFGAGSRLTVL.